This TCR beta chain was recorded in a study of blood T cell repertoires in COVID-19. Study processing details: For nucleated cells, counts were estimated from reference gene primer amplification. The assay was immunoSEQ multiplex PCR, and TCRdb's table has in-frame clones only and misses some. V and J calls and clone size are as listed in that table; D and trimming were resolved from the DNA. The table lists approximately 94,000 clones, around four fifths of them singletons. The CDR3 length is 14 residues. V dropped 7 bases and J dropped 0 bases, with 10 bases sitting between them. CDR1 SNHLY and CDR2 FYNNEI come from the germline V gene. This clone turned up a few times.

The V gene is TRBV2, the J gene TRBJ1-3; no clear D. This sequence originates from a man aged 50-60 years with active or convalescent COVID-19. Material for sequencing was peripheral blood. The CDR3 reads CASKGGSSGNTIYF. CDR3 DNA sequence: TGTGCCAGCAAGGGCGGGTCCTCTGGAAACACCATATATTTT.